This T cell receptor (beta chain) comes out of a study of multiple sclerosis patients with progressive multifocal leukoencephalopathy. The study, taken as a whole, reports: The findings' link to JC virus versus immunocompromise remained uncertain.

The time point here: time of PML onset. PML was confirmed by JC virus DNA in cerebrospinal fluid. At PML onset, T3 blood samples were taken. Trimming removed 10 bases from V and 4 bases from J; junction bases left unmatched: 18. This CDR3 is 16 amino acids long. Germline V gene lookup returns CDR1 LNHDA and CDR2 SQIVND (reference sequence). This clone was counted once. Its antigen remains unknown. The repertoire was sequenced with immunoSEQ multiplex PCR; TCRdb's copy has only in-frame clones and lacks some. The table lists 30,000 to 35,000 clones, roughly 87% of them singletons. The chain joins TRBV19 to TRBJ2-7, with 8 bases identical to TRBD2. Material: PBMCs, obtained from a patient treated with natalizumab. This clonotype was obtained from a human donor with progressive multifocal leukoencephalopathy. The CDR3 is CATSGAGGSRRYEQYF. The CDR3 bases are TGTGCCACCTCGGGGGCGGGAGGATCGAGACGGTACGAGCAGTACTTC.